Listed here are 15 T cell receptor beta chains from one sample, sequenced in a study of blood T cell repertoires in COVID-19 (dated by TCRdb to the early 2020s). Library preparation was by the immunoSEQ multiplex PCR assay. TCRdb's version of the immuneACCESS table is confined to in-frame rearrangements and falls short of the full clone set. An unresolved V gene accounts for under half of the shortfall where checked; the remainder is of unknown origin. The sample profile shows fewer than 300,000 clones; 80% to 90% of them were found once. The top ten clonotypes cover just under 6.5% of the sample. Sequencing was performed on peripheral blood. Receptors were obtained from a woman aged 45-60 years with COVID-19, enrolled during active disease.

The CDR3 here is CASSPGRFSNQPQHF. Here the CDR3 DNA reads TGTGCCAGCAGTCCCGGGAGATTTAGCAATCAGCCCCAGCATTTT. The gene calls are TRBV6-5 and TRBJ1-5; D unresolved. The CDR3 is 15 residues long. Trimming left V 5 bases short and J 0 bases short, with 11 bases between. Per germline, CDR1 MNHEY and CDR2 SVGAGI.

The CDR3 region has the DNA TGCGCCAGCACCTACAACGCCCGACAGGGCTGGGCCAAAAACATTCAGTACTTC. Its translation: CASTYNARQGWAKNIQYF. The chain has TRBV5-1 and TRBJ2-4, with 7 bases matching TRBD1. This CDR3 spans 18 amino acids. CDR1 is SGHRS, CDR2 YFSETQ, per germline. V was clipped by 6 bases and J by 1 base; unmatched bases: 16.

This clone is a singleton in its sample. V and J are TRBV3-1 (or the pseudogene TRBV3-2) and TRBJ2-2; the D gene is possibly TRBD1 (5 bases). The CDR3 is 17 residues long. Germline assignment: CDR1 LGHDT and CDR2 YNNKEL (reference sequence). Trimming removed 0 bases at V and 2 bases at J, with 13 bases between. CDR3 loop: CASSQDLAGYNTGELFF. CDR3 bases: TGTGCCAGCAGCCAAGATCTGGCAGGGTATAACACCGGGGAGCTGTTTTTT.

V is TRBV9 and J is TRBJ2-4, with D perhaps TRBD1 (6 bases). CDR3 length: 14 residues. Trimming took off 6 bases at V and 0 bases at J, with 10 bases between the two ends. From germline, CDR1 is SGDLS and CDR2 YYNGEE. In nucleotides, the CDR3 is TGTGCCAGCACCAGGGACATAGCCAAAAACATTCAGTACTTC. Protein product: CASTRDIAKNIQYF.

The CDR3 is CSASLDRDPFRDWEQYF. The CDR3, as DNA: TGCAGTGCTAGTCTTGACAGGGACCCCTTCAGGGACTGGGAGCAGTACTTC. The rearrangement joins TRBV20-1 to TRBJ2-7; TRBD1 is a possible D gene (7 bases). CDR1 and CDR2 (germline): DFQATT, SNEGSKA (reference sequence). V lost 3 bases and J lost 7, with 28 bases in between. This CDR3 has 17 residues.

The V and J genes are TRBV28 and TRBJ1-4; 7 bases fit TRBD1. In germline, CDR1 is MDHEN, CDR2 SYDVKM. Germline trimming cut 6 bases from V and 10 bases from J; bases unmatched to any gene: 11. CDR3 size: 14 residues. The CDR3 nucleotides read TGTGCCAGCAGCCAAACGGGACAGTTCCGAAAACTGTTTTTT. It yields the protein CASSQTGQFRKLFF.

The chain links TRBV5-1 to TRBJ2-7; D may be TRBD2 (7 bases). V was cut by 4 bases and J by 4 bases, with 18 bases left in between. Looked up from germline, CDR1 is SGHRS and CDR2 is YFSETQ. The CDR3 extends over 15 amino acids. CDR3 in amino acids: CASSVGGLKQYEQYF. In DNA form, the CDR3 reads TGCGCCAGCAGCGTGGGGGGGCTGAAGCAATACGAGCAGTACTTC.

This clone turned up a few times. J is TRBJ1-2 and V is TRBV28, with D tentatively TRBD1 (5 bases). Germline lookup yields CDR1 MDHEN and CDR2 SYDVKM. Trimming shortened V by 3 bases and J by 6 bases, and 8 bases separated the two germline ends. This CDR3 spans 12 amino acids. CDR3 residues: CASSLQGDGYTF. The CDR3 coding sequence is TGTGCCAGCAGTTTGCAAGGGGATGGCTACACCTTC.

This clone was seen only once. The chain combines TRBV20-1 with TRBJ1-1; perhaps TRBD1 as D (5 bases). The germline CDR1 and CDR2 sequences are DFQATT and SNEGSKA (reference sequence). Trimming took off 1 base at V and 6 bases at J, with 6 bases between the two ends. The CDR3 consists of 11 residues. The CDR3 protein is CSARVGPEAFF. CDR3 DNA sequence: TGCAGTGCTAGAGTGGGGCCTGAAGCTTTCTTT.

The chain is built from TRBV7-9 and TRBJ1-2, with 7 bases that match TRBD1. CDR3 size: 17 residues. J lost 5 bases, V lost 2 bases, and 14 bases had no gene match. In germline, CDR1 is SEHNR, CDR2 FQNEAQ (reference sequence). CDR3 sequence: CASSLSWETGRTYGYTF. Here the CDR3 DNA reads TGTGCCAGCAGCTTAAGTTGGGAGACAGGGCGGACGTATGGCTACACCTTC.

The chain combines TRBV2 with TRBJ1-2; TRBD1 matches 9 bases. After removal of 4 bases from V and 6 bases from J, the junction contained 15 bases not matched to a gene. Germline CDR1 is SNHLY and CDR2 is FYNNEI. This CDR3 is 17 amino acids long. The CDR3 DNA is TGTGCCAGCAGTGTGTCTTGGACAGGGGTGAGTCGTGATGGCTACACCTTC. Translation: CASSVSWTGVSRDGYTF.

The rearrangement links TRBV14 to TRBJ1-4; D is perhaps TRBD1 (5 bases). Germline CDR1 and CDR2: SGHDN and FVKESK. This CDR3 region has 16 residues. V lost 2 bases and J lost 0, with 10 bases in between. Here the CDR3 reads CASSQRPTATNEKLFF. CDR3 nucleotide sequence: TGTGCCAGCAGCCAACGGCCGACAGCAACTAATGAAAAACTGTTTTTT.

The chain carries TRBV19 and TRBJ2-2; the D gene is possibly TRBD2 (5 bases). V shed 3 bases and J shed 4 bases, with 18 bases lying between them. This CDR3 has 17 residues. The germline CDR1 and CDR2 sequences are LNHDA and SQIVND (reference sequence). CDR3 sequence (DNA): TGTGCCAGTAGTATTAGAGGGAAGGGCTCAGTCACCGGGGAGCTGTTTTTT. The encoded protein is CASSIRGKGSVTGELFF.

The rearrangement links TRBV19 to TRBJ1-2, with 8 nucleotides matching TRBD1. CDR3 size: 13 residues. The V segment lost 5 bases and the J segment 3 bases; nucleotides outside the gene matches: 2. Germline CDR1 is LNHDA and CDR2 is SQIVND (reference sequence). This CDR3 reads CASSGQGHYGYTF. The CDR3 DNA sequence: TGTGCCAGTAGTGGACAGGGCCACTATGGCTACACCTTC.

The CDR3 sequence: CASSYSPRVYGYTF. DNA of the CDR3: TGTGCCAGCAGTTACTCGCCGAGGGTCTATGGCTACACCTTC. The V gene is TRBV6-2 or TRBV6-3, the J gene TRBJ1-2; D remains ambiguous. CDR3 length: 14 amino acids. Germline V gene lookup returns CDR1 MNHEY and CDR2 SVGEGT. The V end lost 0 bases, the J end lost 4 bases, and 9 bases lay between the germline ends.